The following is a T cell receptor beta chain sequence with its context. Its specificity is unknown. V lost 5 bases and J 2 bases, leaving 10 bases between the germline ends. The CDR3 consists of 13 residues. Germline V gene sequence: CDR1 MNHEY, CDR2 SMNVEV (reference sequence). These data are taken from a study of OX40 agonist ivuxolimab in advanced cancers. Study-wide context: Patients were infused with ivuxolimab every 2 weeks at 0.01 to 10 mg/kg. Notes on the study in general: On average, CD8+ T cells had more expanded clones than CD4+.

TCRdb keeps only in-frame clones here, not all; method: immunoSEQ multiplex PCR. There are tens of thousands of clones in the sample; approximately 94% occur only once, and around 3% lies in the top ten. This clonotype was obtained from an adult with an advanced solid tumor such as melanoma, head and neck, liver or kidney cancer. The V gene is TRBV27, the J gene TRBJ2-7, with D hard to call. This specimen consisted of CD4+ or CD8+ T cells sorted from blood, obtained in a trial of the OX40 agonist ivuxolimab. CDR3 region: CASSPIITYEQYF. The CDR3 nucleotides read TGTGCCAGCAGTCCTATTATAACCTACGAGCAGTACTTC.